These 6 T cell receptor beta chains were all obtained from the same sample, sequenced in a study of radiotherapy plus CTLA-4 blockade in lung cancer listed by TCRdb under 2018. Receptor amplification or capture employed the immunoSEQ multiplex PCR assay. TCRdb's version of the immuneACCESS table is confined to in-frame rearrangements and falls short of the full clone set. An unresolved V gene accounts for under half of the shortfall where checked; the remainder is of unknown origin. The table for this sample lists 95,000 to 150,000 clones; 85% to 90% of them were counted only once. The ten top clones hold 6.9% of the sample. The specimen was peripheral blood, collected from a patient treated with radiotherapy plus ipilimumab. These receptors all stem from a human donor with non-small cell lung cancer that progressed on radiotherapy plus ipilimumab.

There are a few counts of this clone. This chain uses TRBV19 with TRBJ1-5; 9 bases map to TRBD1. Losses at the gene ends were 7 bases for V and 5 bases for J; bases not matched to a gene: 6. Germline CDR1 LNHDA, CDR2 SQIVND (reference sequence). CDR3 length equals 14 residues. The DNA for the CDR3 is TGTGCCAGTACCGGGACAGGGAGGGATCAGCCCCAGCATTTT. Its translation: CASTGTGRDQPQHF. Full variable domain (rest looked up from reference TRBV19 and TRBJ1-5): DGGITQSPKYLFRKEGQNVTLSCEQNLNHDAMYWYRQDPGQGLRLIYYSQIVNDFQKGDIAEGYSVSREKKESFPLTVTSAQKNPTAFYLCASTGTGRDQPQHFGDGTRLSIL.

The J gene is TRBJ2-5, the V gene TRBV11-3; 7 nucleotides match TRBD1. This CDR3 region has 13 residues. Trimming removed 5 bases from V and 13 bases from J; junction bases left unmatched: 13. The V gene's germline CDR1 is SGHNT and CDR2 YENEEA. This CDR3 is CASSTGQDRAPYF. The CDR3 DNA follows: TGTGCCAGCAGCACCGGACAGGACCGCGCACCGTACTTC.

The chain uses TRBV9 and TRBJ2-6; maybe TRBD2 (7 bases). V was clipped by 3 bases and J by 1 base, with 26 bases between them. The germline V gene encodes CDR1 SGDLS and CDR2 YYNGEE. The CDR3 runs 21 residues. The CDR3 protein is CASSGPHGGQGRGSGANVLTF. In nucleotides, the CDR3 is TGTGCCAGCAGCGGACCCCACGGGGGGCAGGGCCGTGGGTCTGGGGCCAACGTCCTGACTTTC.

The chain has TRBV30 and TRBJ1-4, with a possible D match to TRBD1 (5 bases). The CDR3 sequence is 18 residues long. V was shortened by 2 bases and J by 8 bases, with 27 bases between the two germline ends. Germline CDR1 GTSNPN, CDR2 SVGIG (reference sequence). The CDR3 region has the DNA TGTGCCTGGAGTACCACCCCTTTTCATGGGACCGGGGTGGAAAAACTGTTTTTT. It codes for CAWSTTPFHGTGVEKLFF. The full variable domain, its missing parts supplied by reference TRBV30 and TRBJ1-4, is SQTIHQWPATLVQPVGSPLSLECTVEGTSNPNLYWYRQAAGRGLQLLFYSVGIGQISSEVPQNLSASRPQDRQFILSSKKLLLSDSGFYLCAWSTTPFHGTGVEKLFFGSGTQLSVL.

The rearrangement links TRBV5-1 to TRBJ2-1, with 8 bases lining up with TRBD2. J was trimmed by 9 bases and V by 1 base; bases with no gene match: 9. Germline V gives CDR1 SGHRS, CDR2 YFSETQ. The CDR3 consists of 15 residues. The DNA of the CDR3 is TGCGCCAGCAGCTTGTATTCAGCGGGAGTGACTGAGCAGTTCTTC. It specifies CASSLYSAGVTEQFF.

The chain couples TRBV4-1 to TRBJ2-1; D perhaps matches TRBD2 (5 bases). Germline V gene data show CDR1 as MGHRA and CDR2 as YSYEKL. The CDR3 has 14 residues. Trimming shortened V by 2 bases and J by 5 bases, and 10 bases separated the two germline ends. The DNA of the CDR3 is TGCGCCAGCAGCCAACCACTAGAAAACAATGAGCAGTTCTTC. It codes for CASSQPLENNEQFF.